Listed below are T cell receptor beta chains from one sample, sequenced in a study of shared clonotypes between healthy human individuals. Sequenced by immunoSEQ multiplex PCR; TCRdb stores in-frame clones only, minus some. The sample shows roughly 890,000 clones, more than 85% of them seen only once. Sequenced material: naive CD8+ T cells sorted from blood. Every receptor here comes from a man between 25 and 39 years old in good health. The CDR3 runs from the conserved cysteine through the conserved F or W. D genes are given only for firm matches. Only part of the rows carry a size: once, few, many, or a class if the clone is expanded.

J	V	size	D	CDR3	DNA
TRBJ2-4	TRBV27	.	TRBD2	CASERELEFNDIQYF	TGTGCCAGCGAGCGGGAGTTGGAGTTTAACGACATTCAGTACTTC
TRBJ2-3	TRBV7-8	.	.	CASSFPSPGADTQYF	TGTGCCAGCAGCTTCCCCAGCCCCGGCGCAGATACGCAGTATTTT
TRBJ2-7	TRBV7-7	.	.	CASSLETGSYEQYF	TGTGCTAGCAGCTTAGAAACAGGGAGCTACGAGCAGTACTTC
TRBJ1-5	TRBV19	.	.	CASRPGGDHSNQPQHF	TGTGCCTCACGACCCGGCGGCGACCATAGCAATCAGCCCCAGCATTTT
TRBJ1-1	TRBV7-9	.	.	CASSLAGAEAFF	TGTGCCAGCAGCTTAGCAGGGGCTGAAGCTTTCTTT
TRBJ2-7	TRBV7-8	.	.	CASSYRGGYEQYF	TGTGCCAGCAGCTATAGGGGGGGCTACGAGCAGTACTTC
TRBJ1-2	TRBV7-9	.	.	CASSPDSANYGYTF	TGTGCCAGCAGCCCGGACAGTGCTAACTATGGCTACACCTTC
TRBJ2-3	TRBV9	.	.	CASSIPSGPQYF	TGTGCCAGCAGCATCCCTTCAGGCCCGCAGTATTTT
TRBJ2-7	TRBV27	.	TRBD2	CASSLLAGGDYEQYF	TGTGCCAGCAGTTTATTGGCGGGAGGCGACTACGAGCAGTACTTC
TRBJ2-5	TRBV15	.	.	CATGNLEEETQYF	TGTGCCACCGGAAATTTGGAGGAAGAGACCCAGTACTTC
TRBJ2-7	TRBV19	.	.	CASSIRPASSYEQYF	TGTGCCAGTAGTATACGACCAGCCAGCTCCTACGAGCAGTACTTC
TRBJ2-1	TRBV6-1	.	TRBD2	CASSEVSSGYNEQFF	TGTGCCAGCAGTGAAGTTTCTAGCGGCTACAATGAGCAGTTCTTC
TRBJ2-7	TRBV28	.	.	CASGWAAGNEQYF	TGTGCCAGTGGATGGGCAGCAGGGAACGAGCAGTACTTC
TRBJ2-5	TRBV7-9	.	TRBD1	CASSLIDRGRGETQYF	TGTGCCAGCAGCCTAATAGACAGGGGGCGCGGAGAGACCCAGTACTTC
TRBJ1-2	TRBV10-3	.	.	CAISSQGGYGYTF	TGTGCCATCAGTTCCCAGGGAGGATATGGCTACACCTTC
TRBJ2-2	TRBV6-5	.	.	CASNNLPGSTGELFF	TGTGCCAGCAATAATCTCCCAGGGTCCACCGGGGAGCTGTTTTTT
TRBJ2-1	TRBV14	.	TRBD2	CASSQRDYKLNEQFF	TGTGCCAGCAGCCAAAGGGACTACAAGCTCAATGAGCAGTTCTTC
TRBJ1-1	TRBV23-1	.	.	CASGGGRSTEAFF	TGCGCCAGCGGGGGGGGAAGGAGCACTGAAGCTTTCTTT
TRBJ1-5	TRBV12-5	.	TRBD1	CASGLGWDSQHF	TGTGCTAGTGGTTTGGGGTGGGACAGTCAGCATTTT
TRBJ2-7	TRBV13	.	.	CASSLSLADYEQYF	TGTGCCAGCAGCTTAAGTCTAGCTGATTACGAGCAGTACTTC
TRBJ2-3	TRBV9	.	.	CASSVRAGLSTDTQYF	TGTGCCAGCAGCGTAAGGGCGGGTCTTAGCACAGATACGCAGTATTTT
TRBJ2-7	TRBV21-1	few	.	CASSKETGESYEQYF	TGTGCCAGCAGCAAAGAAACAGGGGAATCCTACGAGCAGTACTTC
TRBJ2-1	TRBV27	once	.	CASSSKGGRSYNEQFF	TGTGCCAGCAGTTCGAAGGGGGGGCGTTCCTACAATGAGCAGTTCTTC
TRBJ2-3	TRBV7-8	.	TRBD2	CASSLEALAGGTDTQYF	TGTGCCAGCAGCTTAGAAGCTCTAGCGGGAGGTACAGATACGCAGTATTTT
TRBJ2-5	TRBV6-1	.	.	CASSEKETQYF	TGTGCCAGCAGTGAAAAAGAGACCCAGTACTTC
TRBJ2-1	TRBV28	.	TRBD2	CASSLGLAGREQFF	TGTGCCAGCAGCCTGGGACTAGCGGGCCGTGAGCAGTTCTTC
TRBJ1-3	TRBV2	.	TRBD1	CASSALGTGTANTIYF	TGTGCCAGCAGTGCCCTCGGGACAGGGACGGCAAACACCATATATTTT
TRBJ1-1	TRBV28	.	TRBD1	CASSLWGQTEAFF	TGTGCCAGCAGTTTATGGGGACAGACTGAAGCTTTCTTT
TRBJ2-1	TRBV27	.	.	CASSRTKDEQFF	TGTGCCAGCAGCCGGACTAAGGATGAGCAGTTCTTC